Described below is a single T cell receptor (beta chain) sequence and its context. Its antigen is currently unknown. These data belong to a study of a mutant IDH1 vaccine in newly diagnosed glioma. Across the study: In some groups vaccination began 4-6 weeks post-radiotherapy; others received it with temozolomide. Of treated patients, around 60% were men and roughly 40% women, averaging around 42 years.

Data came from immunoSEQ multiplex PCR; TCRdb stores just in-frame clones and leaves some out. The sample contains roughly 52,000 clones, 75% to 85% of which appear only once. The time point is: week 35, safety follow-up. Doses comprised 300 ug of mutant IDH1 20-mer peptide each, plus topical imiquimod. The CDR3 extends over 16 amino acids. V was cut by 0 bases and J by 0 bases, with 11 bases left in between. Germline V gene data show CDR1 as SGHNT and CDR2 as YENEEA. The sample consisted of PBMCs, taken from a glioma patient whose treatment included an IDH1 peptide vaccine. The receptor comes from a man aged 35-49 years with glioma. The chain couples TRBV11-3 to TRBJ1-1; no reliable D call. This CDR3 reads CASSLEDMAVNTEAFF. Written as DNA, the CDR3 is TGTGCCAGCAGCTTAGAGGATATGGCAGTGAACACTGAAGCTTTCTTT.